This TCR beta chain was captured in a study of T cell responses to AZD1222 COVID-19 vaccine. Study outcomes and limitations: White British people made up most donors, females outnumbered males, and clonal diversity was possibly underestimated. Dominant CD4 TCR responses targeted spike regions 160-218 and 743-854.

V lost 3 bases, J lost 10 bases, and 7 bases stayed unmatched. The CDR3 spans 14 residues. The germline V gene has CDR1 SGHTA and CDR2 FQGNSA. About this clone: The target antigen is unknown.

The data were produced by immunoSEQ multiplex PCR, yet TCRdb's version contains in-frame clones alone and is incomplete. The sample records approximately 130,000 clones, 90% being singletons. The sequence came from an adult in good health. The rearrangement joins TRBV7-2 to TRBJ2-1; 9 bases line up with TRBD2. The sample consisted of peripheral blood, taken on day 0 of AZD1222 vaccination. CDR3 region: CASSFSGSSREQFF. In DNA form, the CDR3 reads TGTGCCAGCAGCTTTAGCGGGAGCTCGAGAGAGCAGTTCTTC. The full variable domain, in which reference TRBV7-2 and TRBJ2-1 provide the parts outside the CDR3, is GAGVSQSPSNKVTEKGKDVELRCDPISGHTALYWYRQSLGQGLEFLIYFQGNSAPDKSGLPSDRFSAERTGGSVSTLTIQRTQQEDSAVYLCASSFSGSSREQFFGPGTRLTVL.